Each of the 8 T cell receptor beta chains below was sequenced from the same sample in a study of beta chain features in type 1 diabetes. Findings and limits, study-wide: Moderate yet significant TCRB CDR3 shortening was seen in Type 1 diabetes patients in all four CD4+ subsets.

Antigens for these TCRs are unknown. What was sequenced were expressed TCRB transcripts, since all of the isolated RNA had been reverse transcribed. The data were produced by immunoSEQ multiplex PCR, yet TCRdb's version contains in-frame clones alone and is incomplete. Of hundreds of thousands of clones in the sample, 11% to 15% were seen once. The sample comprised naive CD4+ T cells from blood. These TCRs come from a man aged 18 to 30 with type 1 diabetes.

This clone was recorded a few times. The chain has TRBV28 and TRBJ1-2; D gene ambiguous. The CDR3 length is 14 residues. Trimming shortened V by 10 bases and J by 7 bases, and 22 bases separated the two germline ends. The germline V gene encodes CDR1 MDHEN and CDR2 SYDVKM. DNA of the CDR3: TGTGCCACCAAAGGCCATCCGGCCGGAGGTGGCTACACCTTC. Its translation is CATKGHPAGGGYTF.

This clone was detected only a few times. The V gene is TRBV18, the J gene TRBJ2-1, with 9 bases fitting TRBD1. Germline CDR1 is KGHSH and CDR2 is LQKENI. CDR3 length equals 15 residues. With V trimmed by 6 bases and J by 9 bases, 12 bases remained unmatched. The CDR3 nucleotides are TGTGCCAGCTCCCCCGGGACAGGGACCCAGGGTGAGCAGTTCTTC. This gives the protein CASSPGTGTQGEQFF.

This clone showed up just a few times. DNA for the CDR3: TGTGCCTGGAGGAGGGGAGCGGCGGGTTATGAAGCTTTCTTT. Protein sequence: CAWRRGAAGYEAFF. The chain carries TRBV30 and TRBJ1-1, with D tentatively TRBD1 (5 bases). V shed 3 bases and J shed 7 bases, with 18 bases lying between them. CDR3 length equals 14 residues. Per germline, CDR1 GTSNPN and CDR2 SVGIG (reference sequence).

In its sample, this clone was seen a few times. This chain uses TRBV2 with TRBJ1-4, with D possibly matching TRBD1 (6 bases). The CDR3 sequence is 17 residues long. Germline V gene sequence: CDR1 SNHLY, CDR2 FYNNEI. The V gene lost 5 bases and the J gene lost 0 bases, with 16 bases spanning the gap. CDR3 DNA: TGTGCCAGCAGTCGAAACAGGGCTTCGGCAACTAATGAAAAACTGTTTTTT. Encoded protein: CASSRNRASATNEKLFF.

The chain is built from TRBV6-6 and TRBJ1-4; perhaps TRBD1 as D (6 bases). The V gene's germline CDR1 is MNHNY and CDR2 SVGAGI (reference sequence). V lost 6 bases and J lost 3, with 14 bases in between. CDR3 length: 15 amino acids. This CDR3 reads CASSRGKGANEKLFF. Written as DNA, the CDR3 is TGTGCCAGCAGCCGAGGGAAGGGGGCTAATGAAAAACTGTTTTTT.

This clone was counted a few times. The rearrangement links TRBV30 to TRBJ2-5; TRBD2 matches 12 bases. V lost 3 bases, J lost 2 bases, and 7 bases stayed unmatched. Germline CDR1 and CDR2: GTSNPN and SVGIG (reference sequence). The CDR3 has 16 amino acids. For the CDR3, the DNA is TGTGCCTGGAGGCAGGGGCTAGCGGGAGGGCAAGAGACCCAGTACTTC. It yields the protein CAWRQGLAGGQETQYF.

This chain uses TRBV5-1 with TRBJ1-1; unclear D gene. Germline values: CDR1 SGHRS, CDR2 YFSETQ. The germline V and J ends were trimmed by 4 bases and 0 bases, with 13 bases remaining between them. The CDR3 spans 15 residues. In DNA, the CDR3 is TGCGCCAGCAGCCCGGACCCAGGATTGAACACTGAAGCTTTCTTT. Amino acid sequence: CASSPDPGLNTEAFF.

This clone was found a few times. This chain connects TRBV5-4 to TRBJ2-1; D gene uncertain. CDR3 length equals 15 residues. CDR1 and CDR2 from the germline V gene are SGHNT and YYREEE (reference sequence). V was pared by 0 bases and J by 10 bases, with 17 bases between. The CDR3 loop reads CASSLGSRPGGEQFF. DNA of the CDR3: TGTGCCAGCAGCTTGGGGTCGCGGCCGGGCGGAGAGCAGTTCTTC.